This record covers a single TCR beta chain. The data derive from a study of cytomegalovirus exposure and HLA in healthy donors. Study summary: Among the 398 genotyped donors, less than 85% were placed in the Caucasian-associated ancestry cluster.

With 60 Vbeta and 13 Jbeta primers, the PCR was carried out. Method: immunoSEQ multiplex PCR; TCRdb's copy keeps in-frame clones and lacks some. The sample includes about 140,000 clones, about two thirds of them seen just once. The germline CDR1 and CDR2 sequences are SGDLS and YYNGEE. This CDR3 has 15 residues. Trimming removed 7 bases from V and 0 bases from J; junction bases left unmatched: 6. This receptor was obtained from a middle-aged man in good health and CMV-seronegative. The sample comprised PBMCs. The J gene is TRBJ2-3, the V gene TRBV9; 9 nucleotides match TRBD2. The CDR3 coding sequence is TGTGCCAGCGGAAGCGGGAGGCCGAGCACAGATACGCAGTATTTT. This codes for CASGSGRPSTDTQYF.